The entry below gives a single TCR beta chain sequence along with its context. Its specificity is not known. A read error may be the cause here, since a much bigger clone is one base away. The entry originates in a study of blood T cells in healthy people across ages. General study points: Roughly linear declines in TCR beta diversity per million T cells occurred with age. Since the PBMCs were unsorted, naive and antigen-experienced cells could not be conclusively compared. Comparison with aged donors showed that long-lived donors had more naive CD4+ cells and higher diversity.

CDR1 and CDR2 (germline): SGHNT, YYREEE (reference sequence). CDR3 length equals 15 residues. Sample-barcoded 5' priming and a J-beta primer mix drove a second PCR of about 6 to 12 cycles. Carrying 12 random nucleotides, a template-switch adaptor labeled each individual cDNA molecule. TCRdb passed the 5' RACE reads through MiXCR, listing each CDR3 protein once. This sample has 630,000 or so distinct CDR3 sequences, with about 30% found just once. The chain employs TRBV5-4 and TRBJ1-2; D perhaps matches TRBD1 (6 bases). Sequencing used blood. This TCR derives from a woman of 80 years or more in good health. In DNA, the CDR3 is TGTGCCAGCAGCGCGGCAGGGGTCGGGGGCTATGACTACACCTTC. Protein: CASSAAGVGGYDYTF.